This TCR beta chain emerged from a study of breast tumors, draining lymph nodes, adjacent tissues. TCRdb reanalysed the multiplex PCR reads using MiXCR and keeps one entry per CDR3 protein. The top ten clones hold roughly 3.8% of a sample with about 180,000 distinct CDR3 sequences, around a third of them seen once. Regarding this clonotype: What it binds is not known. This may stem from a read error, because a much larger clone lies one nucleotide away.

The germline V gene encodes CDR1 LGHDT and CDR2 YNNKEL (reference sequence). This CDR3 spans 15 amino acids. Study observations and caveats: Compared with lymph nodes, tumors were less diverse; compared with nontumor tissue, more.

The lymph nodes were axillary draining lymph nodes from breast cancer patients. V is TRBV3-1 and J is TRBJ2-3, with TRBD2 as a possible D gene (7 bases). The TCR was taken from a female donor with breast cancer. Some clones in this sample may be carry-over from other donors' samples. Sample: axillary lymph node tissue. CDR3 loop: CASNLGGANTDAQYF. Here the CDR3 DNA reads TGTGCCAGCAATTTAGGGGGGGCAAACACAGATGCGCAGTATTTT.